Following are 18 T cell receptor beta chains from one sample sequenced in a study of immune heterogeneity within non-small cell lung tumors. Multiplex PCR relied on 32 V and 13 J primers to amplify TCR beta CDR3. One entry per CDR3 protein, called by TCRdb with MiXCR from the multiplex PCR reads. Seen here are just over 15,000 distinct CDR3 sequences, roughly 29% observed once, and the top ten hold around 4%. The authors used roughly 600 ng of bulk tumor genomic DNA per sample as template. Taken during surgery, several biopsies per primary tumor were spaced as far apart as possible within the tumor mass. With untreated, newly diagnosed non-small cell lung cancer, the patients went on to undergo curative surgery. The sequenced material came from lung tumor tissue. Receptors were obtained from a middle-aged man with non-small cell lung cancer.

The sample holds one count of this clonotype. This sequence may be a read error, since a much larger clone differs from it by one base. The chain joins TRBV9 to TRBJ2-3; TRBD2 agrees at 12 bases. Trimming took 1 base from V and 4 from J; bases not matched to a gene: 10. Germline V gene sequence: CDR1 SGDLS, CDR2 YYNGEE. The length of the CDR3 is 18 residues. The CDR3 reads CASSVWTSGTRLADTQYF. The CDR3 DNA reads as TGTGCCAGCAGCGTATGGACTAGCGGGACTAGGCTGGCAGATACGCAGTATTTT. The full variable domain, in which reference TRBV9 and TRBJ2-3 provide the parts outside the CDR3, is DSGVTQTPKHLITATGQRVTLRCSPRSGDLSVYWYQQSLDQGLQFLIQYYNGEERAKGNILERFSAQQFPDLHSELNLSSLELGDSALYFCASSVWTSGTRLADTQYFGPGTRLTVL.

This clonotype has a single count. The CDR3 carries no conserved terminal phenylalanine or tryptophan, so it likely arises from a read error. The chain carries TRBV5-1 and TRBJ2-1; D not certain. V was shortened by 2 bases and J by 9 bases, with 9 bases between the two germline ends. Germline CDR1 is SGHRS and CDR2 is YFSETQ. The CDR3 length is 12 residues. This CDR3 reads CASSFLGVEQFL. CDR3 bases: TGCGCCAGCAGCTTTTTGGGTGTTGAGCAGTTCCTC.

Within the sample, this clonotype is medium-sized (0.01 to 0.1%). The V and J genes are TRBV4-3 and TRBJ1-2; tentative D call: TRBD1 (6 bases). The germline CDR1 and CDR2 sequences are LGHNA and YSLEER. Trimming left V 1 base short and J 4 bases short, with 13 bases between. This CDR3 region has 15 residues. The chain's CDR3 is CASSQATGAIYGYTF. CDR3 in DNA: TGCGCCAGCAGCCAAGCCACGGGGGCGATCTATGGCTACACCTTC.

The chain recombines TRBV7-9 with TRBJ2-5, with 9 bases aligning to TRBD2. After removal of 6 bases from V and 2 bases from J, the junction contained 7 bases not matched to a gene. Germline V lookup: CDR1 SEHNR, CDR2 FQNEAQ (reference sequence). The CDR3 consists of 15 residues. The CDR3 region has the DNA TGTGCCAGCAGTCCGCAACTAGCGGGTCAAGAGACCCAGTACTTC. Amino acid sequence: CASSPQLAGQETQYF.

The rearrangement joins TRBV5-4 to TRBJ2-7; D gene uncertain. Germline V gives CDR1 SGHNT, CDR2 YYREEE (reference sequence). The CDR3 is 13 residues long. The V end lost 0 bases, the J end lost 5 bases, and 9 bases lay between the germline ends. The CDR3 sequence is CASSLEAGNEQYF. The CDR3 DNA sequence: TGTGCCAGCAGCTTGGAAGCCGGCAACGAGCAGTACTTC.

J is TRBJ2-1 and V is TRBV4-2; D not certain. The V and J ends lost 2 bases and 6 bases respectively, with 5 bases between them. Germline CDR1 reads LGHNA; CDR2 reads YNFKEQ. CDR3 length: 12 residues. The CDR3 protein is CASSQRPNEQFF. The CDR3 DNA sequence: TGTGCCAGCAGCCAAAGACCCAATGAGCAGTTCTTC.

This clonotype is classed as medium-sized (0.01 to 0.1%). The chain combines TRBV15 with TRBJ2-7; 8 positions agree with TRBD2. The CDR3 is made up of 15 amino acids. From germline, CDR1 is LNHNV and CDR2 YYDKDF (reference sequence). With V trimmed by 0 bases and J by 3 bases, 4 bases remained unmatched. The CDR3, as DNA: TGTGCCACCAGCAGAGAGACGAGCGGGAGCTACGAGCAGTACTTC. Translating gives CATSRETSGSYEQYF.

As to this clonotype: This may be a read error, as it is one base from a much larger clone. This CDR3 fails to terminate in the conserved phenylalanine or tryptophan, so it likely reflects a read error. The chain carries TRBV2 and TRBJ2-1; the match to TRBD2 covers 9 bases. Germline CDR1 SNHLY, CDR2 FYNNEI. The CDR3 is 15 residues long. V dropped 9 bases and J dropped 2; count of bases not matched to a gene: 8. Written as DNA, the CDR3 is TGTGCCAGAACAAGCGGGGGGAACCCCTACAATGAGCAGTTCATC. It yields the protein CARTSGGNPYNEQFI.

This clonotype was seen only a few times. The chain joins TRBV10-3 to TRBJ2-6; D ambiguous. V was trimmed by 0 bases and J by 0 bases, leaving 12 bases between them. This CDR3 is 18 amino acids long. In germline, CDR1 is ENHRY, CDR2 SYGVKD. This chain's CDR3 is CAISESELAVSGANVLTF. The CDR3 region has the DNA TGTGCCATCAGTGAGTCGGAATTAGCAGTCTCTGGGGCCAACGTCCTGACTTTC.

By share of the sample, this clonotype is medium-sized. The chain has TRBV28 and TRBJ1-2, with a weak D call TRBD1 (6 bases). CDR3 length: 12 residues. With 6 bases removed from V and 5 bases from J, the gap between germline ends came to 10 bases. Germline V gene sequence: CDR1 MDHEN, CDR2 SYDVKM. The CDR3 loop is CASRQGMYGYTF. The CDR3 bases are TGTGCCAGCAGGCAGGGGATGTATGGCTACACCTTC.

Concerning this clonotype: At one boundary the junction diverges from the germline segment, which might be a read error. V is TRBV20-1 and J is TRBJ2-7, with D possibly matching TRBD1 (6 bases). Germline V gives CDR1 DFQATT, CDR2 SNEGSKA (reference sequence). The CDR3 extends over 16 amino acids. The CDR3 DNA sequence: TGCATTGCTAGTGGTTCCGGGACACGCGTATCCTACGAGCAGTACTTC. Amino acids: CIASGSGTRVSYEQYF.

This clonotype has at least ten counts. The chain joins TRBV2 to TRBJ1-2; D perhaps matches TRBD1 (5 bases). With 2 bases removed from V and 8 bases from J, the gap between germline ends came to 21 bases. The CDR3 is 16 residues long. Germline V gives CDR1 SNHLY, CDR2 FYNNEI. The CDR3 DNA sequence: TGTGCCAGCAGTGAATTACCAAGTGGTGTGGGGCGCGGCTACACCTTC. Protein: CASSELPSGVGRGYTF.

With regard to this clonotype: Being one base from a much bigger clone, this may be a read error. The chain is built from TRBV7-2 and TRBJ2-2, with a weak D call TRBD1 (5 bases). This CDR3 is 14 amino acids long. Deletions cut 5 bases from V and 4 bases from J, with 11 bases between. Germline CDR1 is SGHTA and CDR2 is FQGNSA. In DNA form, the CDR3 reads TGTGCCAGCAGCCCAGGGTCGGTCACCGGGGAGCTGTTTTTT. Translation gives CASSPGSVTGELFF.

The chain joins TRBV5-5 to TRBJ2-2; D is perhaps TRBD1 or TRBD2 (5 bases each). Germline lookup yields CDR1 SGHKS and CDR2 YYEKEE (reference sequence). The CDR3 sequence is 16 residues long. Trimming removed 0 bases at V and 2 bases at J, with 11 bases between. CDR3 DNA sequence: TGTGCCAGCAGCTTGGGGGGAGACAGAAACACCGGGGAGCTGTTTTTT. As protein: CASSLGGDRNTGELFF.

In its sample, this clonotype was seen a few times. The V and J genes are TRBV20-1 and TRBJ1-1; D gene unclear. The CDR3 runs 14 residues. Deletions cut 1 base from V and 2 bases from J, with 11 bases between. Germline V lookup: CDR1 DFQATT, CDR2 SNEGSKA (reference sequence). CDR3 loop: CSARVLSANTEAFF. CDR3 DNA: TGCAGTGCTAGAGTCTTGTCAGCCAACACTGAAGCTTTCTTT.

V usage is TRBV5-4 and J usage is TRBJ2-2; 11 positions agree with TRBD2. The CDR3 contains 15 residues. With 4 bases clipped from V and 8 bases from J, the junction kept 7 bases outside the gene matches. In germline, CDR1 is SGHNT, CDR2 YYREEE (reference sequence). The CDR3 DNA reads as TGTGCCAGCAGCAAGGGGACTAGCGGTCTTGGGGAGCTGTTTTTT. Protein: CASSKGTSGLGELFF.

The chain links TRBV7-9 to TRBJ2-3, with 11 bases aligning to TRBD1. This CDR3 spans 15 amino acids. Germline CDR1 is SEHNR and CDR2 is FQNEAQ (reference sequence). The V and J ends lost 9 bases and 6 bases, in that order; junction bases with no gene match: 11. The CDR3 nucleotides are TGTGCCAGTAGGCCGCGGACAGGGGGCCGGGATACGCAGTATTTT. It yields the protein CASRPRTGGRDTQYF. The whole variable domain, remainder taken from reference TRBV7-9 and TRBJ2-3, is DTGVSQNPRHKITKRGQNVTFRCDPISEHNRLYWYRQTLGQGPEFLTYFQNEAQLEKSRLLSDRFSAERPKGSFSTLEIQRTEQGDSAMYLCASRPRTGGRDTQYFGPGTRLTVL.

This rearrangement joins TRBV11-3 to TRBJ1-5; 7 bases are shared with TRBD1. The CDR3 spans 15 residues. The germline gives CDR1 SGHNT, CDR2 YENEEA. Trimming removed 1 base from V and 4 bases from J; junction bases left unmatched: 4. The CDR3 DNA follows: TGTGCCAGCAGCTTAGCGGGACAGAGTAATCAGCCCCAGCATTTT. Protein: CASSLAGQSNQPQHF.